A single sample is the source of the 6 T cell receptor beta chains below, sequenced in a study of shared clonotypes between healthy human individuals. Profiled with immunoSEQ multiplex PCR; TCRdb holds only in-frame clones, not every one. The data hold 2 million to 2.5 million clones, with approximately 95% observed a single time. Sequencing was done on a sample of naive CD4+ T cells from PBMCs. Subset in this sample: CD45RA+ positively selected. These receptors were obtained from a man aged 18 to 29 in good health. Some clones in this sample may be carry-over from other donors' samples.

This chain joins TRBV4-1 and TRBJ2-3; 9 bases fit TRBD2. The CDR3 runs to 20 residues. V lost 1 base and J lost 7; bases outside the gene matches: 21. Germline V gives CDR1 MGHRA, CDR2 YSYEKL. The CDR3 sequence: CASSQVRASGTLHLGNTQYF. The CDR3 coding sequence is TGCGCCAGCAGCCAAGTACGGGCTAGCGGGACTTTACATTTGGGAAATACGCAGTATTTT.

The chain recombines TRBV6-6 with TRBJ2-2; perhaps TRBD1 as D (7 bases). The CDR3 extends over 15 amino acids. V lost 8 bases and J 4 bases, leaving 17 bases between the germline ends. Germline V gene data show CDR1 as MNHNY and CDR2 as SVGAGI (reference sequence). CDR3 sequence: CASGGEQGGTGELFF. For the CDR3, the DNA is TGTGCCAGCGGAGGGGAGCAGGGGGGCACCGGGGAGCTGTTTTTT.

V is TRBV7-8 and J is TRBJ2-1, with TRBD2 identical over 9 bases. V lost 4 bases to trimming and J lost 1 base; unmatched junction nucleotides: 11. The CDR3 consists of 18 residues. Germline lookup yields CDR1 SGHVS and CDR2 FQNEAQ. CDR3 nucleotide sequence: TGTGCCAGCAGCTCCCAATCCGTTAGCGGGAGATCCTACAATGAGCAGTTCTTC. Translating gives CASSSQSVSGRSYNEQFF.

The rearrangement uses TRBV10-1 and TRBJ1-1, with D perhaps TRBD1 (5 bases). The ends were cut back, 5 bases at V and 0 bases at J, with 10 bases in the middle. The CDR3 consists of 14 residues. Germline CDR1 is WNHNN and CDR2 is SYGVQD (reference sequence). This CDR3 is CASSPGGMNTEAFF. CDR3 coding DNA: TGCGCCAGCAGTCCTGGGGGGATGAACACTGAAGCTTTCTTT.

The V gene is TRBV15, the J gene TRBJ2-1; TRBD1 matches 7 bases. The V and J ends lost 0 bases and 3 bases, in that order; junction bases with no gene match: 2. The CDR3 spans 15 residues. Germline V lookup: CDR1 LNHNV, CDR2 YYDKDF (reference sequence). For the CDR3, the DNA is TGTGCCACCAGCAGAGAAGGGGGCAGCTACAATGAGCAGTTCTTC. It is translated as CATSREGGSYNEQFF.

V and J are TRBV7-9 and TRBJ2-2; 7 nucleotides match TRBD2. CDR1 and CDR2 from the germline V gene are SEHNR and FQNEAQ (reference sequence). V lost 3 bases and J lost 5; bases outside the gene matches: 6. The CDR3 is 15 amino acids. CDR3 sequence reads: CASSFRGSKTGELFF. The CDR3 DNA follows: TGTGCCAGCAGCTTCCGCGGGAGTAAAACCGGGGAGCTGTTTTTT.